In this sample, the clone carrying this T cell receptor (beta chain) turned up a few times. Sequenced by immunoSEQ multiplex PCR; TCRdb stores in-frame clones only, minus some. The table lists some 400,000 clones, 85% to 90% of them singletons, with approximately 1.2% in the top ten. CDR1 and CDR2 from the germline V gene are MDHEN and SYDVKM. The CDR3 has 15 residues. V shed 3 bases and J shed 5 bases, with 11 bases lying between them. These data belong to a study of blood T cell repertoires in COVID-19. This clonotype was sampled from a young man who had recovered from COVID-19. Sequenced material: PBMCs or T cells enriched from blood (not recorded which). This rearrangement joins TRBV28 to TRBJ1-6; weak D call: TRBD1 (5 bases). The CDR3 loop is CASSFGAANNSPLHF. Written as DNA, the CDR3 is TGTGCCAGCAGTTTTGGGGCAGCAAATAATTCACCCCTCCACTTT.